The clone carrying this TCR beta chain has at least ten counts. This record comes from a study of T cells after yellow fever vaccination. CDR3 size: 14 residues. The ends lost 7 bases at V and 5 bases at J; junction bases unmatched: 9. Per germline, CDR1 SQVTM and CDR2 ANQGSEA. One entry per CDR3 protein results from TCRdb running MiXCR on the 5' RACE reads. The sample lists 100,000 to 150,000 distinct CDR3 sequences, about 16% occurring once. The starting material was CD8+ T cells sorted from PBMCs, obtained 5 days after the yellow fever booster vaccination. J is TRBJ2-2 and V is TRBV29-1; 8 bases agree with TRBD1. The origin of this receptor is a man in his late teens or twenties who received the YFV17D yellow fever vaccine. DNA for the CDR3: TGCAGCGGCACGGGACAGGCCGGAACCGGGGAGCTGTTTTTT. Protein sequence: CSGTGQAGTGELFF.